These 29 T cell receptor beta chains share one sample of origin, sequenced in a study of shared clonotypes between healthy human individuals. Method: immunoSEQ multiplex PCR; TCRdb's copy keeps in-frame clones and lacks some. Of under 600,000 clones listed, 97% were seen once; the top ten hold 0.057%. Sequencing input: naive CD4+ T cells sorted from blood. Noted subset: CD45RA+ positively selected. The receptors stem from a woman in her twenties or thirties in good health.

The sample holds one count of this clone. The CDR3 DNA reads as TGTGCCAGCAGTTTGCTGGGGGACTCTGGAAACACCATATATTTT. Protein: CASSLLGDSGNTIYF. V gene TRBV6-1 combines with J gene TRBJ1-3; weak D call: TRBD1 (5 bases). The CDR3 contains 15 residues. CDR1 MNHNS and CDR2 SASEGT come from the germline V gene. The V end lost 5 bases, the J end lost 0 bases, and 11 bases lay between the germline ends.

The CDR3 DNA reads as TGTGCCAGCAGCCAACTTCTACTAGCTTACAATGAGCAGTTCTTC. Amino acid sequence: CASSQLLLAYNEQFF. J is TRBJ2-1 and V is TRBV14, with D perhaps matching TRBD2 (6 bases). CDR1 SGHDN and CDR2 FVKESK come from the germline V gene. The CDR3 covers 15 residues. Trimming removed 2 bases at V and 4 bases at J, with 12 bases between.

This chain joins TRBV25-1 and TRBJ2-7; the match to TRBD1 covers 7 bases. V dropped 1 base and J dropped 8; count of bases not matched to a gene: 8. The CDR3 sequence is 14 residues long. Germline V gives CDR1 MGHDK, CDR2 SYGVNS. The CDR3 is CASSEWTGLHQQYF. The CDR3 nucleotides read TGTGCCAGCAGTGAATGGACAGGTCTTCACCAGCAGTACTTC.

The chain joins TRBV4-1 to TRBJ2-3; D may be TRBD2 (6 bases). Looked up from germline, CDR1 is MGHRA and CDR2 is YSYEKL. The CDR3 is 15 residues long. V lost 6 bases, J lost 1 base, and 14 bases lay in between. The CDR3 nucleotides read TGCGCCAGCAGATCACCGGAGCGGGGCACAGATACGCAGTATTTT. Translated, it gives CASRSPERGTDTQYF.

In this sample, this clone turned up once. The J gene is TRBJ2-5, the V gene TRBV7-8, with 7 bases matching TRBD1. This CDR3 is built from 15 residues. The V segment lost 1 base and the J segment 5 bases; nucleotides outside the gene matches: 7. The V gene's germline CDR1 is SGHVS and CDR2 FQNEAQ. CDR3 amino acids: CASSLGQGREETQYF. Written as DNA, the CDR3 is TGTGCCAGCAGCTTAGGACAGGGACGCGAGGAGACCCAGTACTTC.

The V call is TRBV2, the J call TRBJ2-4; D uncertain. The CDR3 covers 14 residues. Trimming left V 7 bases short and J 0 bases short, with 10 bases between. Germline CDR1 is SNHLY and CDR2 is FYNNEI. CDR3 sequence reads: CASIHPLAKNIQYF. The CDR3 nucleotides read TGTGCCAGCATCCATCCCCTAGCCAAAAACATTCAGTACTTC.

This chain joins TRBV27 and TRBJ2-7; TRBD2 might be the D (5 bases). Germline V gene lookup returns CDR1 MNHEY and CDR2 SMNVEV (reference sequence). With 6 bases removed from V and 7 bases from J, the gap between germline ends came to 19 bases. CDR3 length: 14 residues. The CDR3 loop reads CASSLRPDGDEQYF. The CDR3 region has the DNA TGTGCCAGCAGCCTAAGGCCGGACGGGGATGAGCAGTACTTC.

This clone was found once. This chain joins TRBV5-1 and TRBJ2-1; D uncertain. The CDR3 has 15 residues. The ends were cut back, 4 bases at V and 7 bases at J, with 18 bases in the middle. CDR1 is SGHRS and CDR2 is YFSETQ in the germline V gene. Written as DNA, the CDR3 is TGCGCCAGCAGCCGGATAACGACGGTGGGGAATGAGCAGTTCTTC. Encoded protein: CASSRITTVGNEQFF. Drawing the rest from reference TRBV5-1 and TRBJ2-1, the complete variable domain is KAGVTQTPRYLIKTRGQQVTLSCSPISGHRSVSWYQQTPGQGLQFLFEYFSETQRNKGNFPGRFSGRQFSNSRSEMNVSTLELGDSALYLCASSRITTVGNEQFFGPGTRLTVL.

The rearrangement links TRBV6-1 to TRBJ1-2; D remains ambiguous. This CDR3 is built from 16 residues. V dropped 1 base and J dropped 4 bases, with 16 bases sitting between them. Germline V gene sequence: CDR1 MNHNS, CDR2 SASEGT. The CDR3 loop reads CASSEVNRSEFYGYTF. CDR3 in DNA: TGTGCCAGCAGTGAAGTGAATCGGTCTGAGTTCTATGGCTACACCTTC.

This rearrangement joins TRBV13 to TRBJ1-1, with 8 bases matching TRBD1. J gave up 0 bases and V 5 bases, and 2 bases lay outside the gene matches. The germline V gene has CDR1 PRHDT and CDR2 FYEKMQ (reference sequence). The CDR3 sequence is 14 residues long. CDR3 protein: CASSGDRMNTEAFF. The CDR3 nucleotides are TGTGCCAGCAGCGGGGACAGGATGAACACTGAAGCTTTCTTT.

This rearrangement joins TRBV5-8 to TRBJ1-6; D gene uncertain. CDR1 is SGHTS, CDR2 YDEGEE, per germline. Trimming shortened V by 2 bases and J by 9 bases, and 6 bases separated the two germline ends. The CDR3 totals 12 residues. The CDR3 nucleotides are TGTGCCAGCAGCTTCCAGGCTTCACCCCTCCACTTT. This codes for CASSFQASPLHF.

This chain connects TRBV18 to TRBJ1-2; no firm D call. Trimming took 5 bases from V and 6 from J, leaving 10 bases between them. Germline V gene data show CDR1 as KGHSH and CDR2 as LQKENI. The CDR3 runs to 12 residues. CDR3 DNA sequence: TGTGCCAGCTCATCGCTTTTGAATGGCTACACCTTC. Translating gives CASSSLLNGYTF. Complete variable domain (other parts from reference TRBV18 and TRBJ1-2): NAGVMQNPRHLVRRRGQEARLRCSPMKGHSHVYWYRQLPEEGLKFMVYLQKENIIDESGMPKERFSAEFPKEGPSILRIQQVVRGDSAAYFCASSSLLNGYTFGSGTRLTVV.

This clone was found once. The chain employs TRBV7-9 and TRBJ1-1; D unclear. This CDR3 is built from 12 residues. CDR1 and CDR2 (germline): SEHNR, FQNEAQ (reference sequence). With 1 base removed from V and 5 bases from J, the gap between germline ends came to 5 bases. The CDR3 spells CASSLEQTEAFF. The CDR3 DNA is TGTGCCAGCAGCTTAGAACAGACTGAAGCTTTCTTT.

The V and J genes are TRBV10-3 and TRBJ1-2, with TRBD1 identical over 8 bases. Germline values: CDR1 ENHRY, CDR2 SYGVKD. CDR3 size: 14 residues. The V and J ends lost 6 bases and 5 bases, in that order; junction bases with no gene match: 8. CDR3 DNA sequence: TGTGCCATCAGCGAGACAGGGGCGTGGTATGGCTACACCTTC. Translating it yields CAISETGAWYGYTF.

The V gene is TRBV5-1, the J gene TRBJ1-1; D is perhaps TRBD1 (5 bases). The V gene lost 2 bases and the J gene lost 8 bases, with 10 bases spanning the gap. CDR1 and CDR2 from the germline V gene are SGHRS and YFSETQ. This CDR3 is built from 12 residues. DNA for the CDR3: TGCGCCAGCAGCTTTCGGGGGATGGAAGCTTTCTTT. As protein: CASSFRGMEAFF.

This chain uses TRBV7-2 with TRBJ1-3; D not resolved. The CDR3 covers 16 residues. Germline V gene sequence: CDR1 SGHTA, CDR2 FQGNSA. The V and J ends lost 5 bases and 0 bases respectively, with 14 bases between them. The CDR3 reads CASSPRVAPSGNTIYF. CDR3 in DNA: TGTGCCAGCAGCCCGAGGGTCGCCCCCTCTGGAAACACCATATATTTT.

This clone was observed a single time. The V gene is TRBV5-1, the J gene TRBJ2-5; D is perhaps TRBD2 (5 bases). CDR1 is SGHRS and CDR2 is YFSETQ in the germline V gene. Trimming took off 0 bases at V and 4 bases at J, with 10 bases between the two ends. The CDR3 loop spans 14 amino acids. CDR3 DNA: TGCGCCAGCAGCTTGGGACAACGGGGAGAGACCCAGTACTTC. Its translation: CASSLGQRGETQYF.

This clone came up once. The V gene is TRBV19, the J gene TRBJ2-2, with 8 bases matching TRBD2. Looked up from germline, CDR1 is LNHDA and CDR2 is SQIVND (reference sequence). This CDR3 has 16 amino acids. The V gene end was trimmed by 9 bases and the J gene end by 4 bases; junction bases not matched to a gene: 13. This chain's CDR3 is CASAALVAGSTGELFF. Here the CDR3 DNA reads TGTGCCAGCGCCGCCTTGGTAGCGGGGTCCACCGGGGAGCTGTTTTTT.

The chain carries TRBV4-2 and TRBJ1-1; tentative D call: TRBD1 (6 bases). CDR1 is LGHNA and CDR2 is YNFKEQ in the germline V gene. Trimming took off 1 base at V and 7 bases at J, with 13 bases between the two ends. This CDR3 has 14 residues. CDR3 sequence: CASSQGQADDEAFF. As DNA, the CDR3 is TGTGCCAGCAGCCAAGGACAGGCAGACGATGAAGCTTTCTTT.

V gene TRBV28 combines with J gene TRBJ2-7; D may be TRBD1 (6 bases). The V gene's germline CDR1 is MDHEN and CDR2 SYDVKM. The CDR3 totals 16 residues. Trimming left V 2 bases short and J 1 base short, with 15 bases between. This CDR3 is CASSLDGTPHSYEQYF. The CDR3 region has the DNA TGTGCCAGCAGTTTAGATGGGACACCACATTCCTACGAGCAGTACTTC.

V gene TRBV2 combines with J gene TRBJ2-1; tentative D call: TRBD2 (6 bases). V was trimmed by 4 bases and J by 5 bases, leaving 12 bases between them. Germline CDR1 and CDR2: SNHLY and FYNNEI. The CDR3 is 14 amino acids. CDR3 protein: CASSVEGRDNEQFF. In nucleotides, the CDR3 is TGTGCCAGCAGTGTGGAGGGGAGAGACAATGAGCAGTTCTTC.

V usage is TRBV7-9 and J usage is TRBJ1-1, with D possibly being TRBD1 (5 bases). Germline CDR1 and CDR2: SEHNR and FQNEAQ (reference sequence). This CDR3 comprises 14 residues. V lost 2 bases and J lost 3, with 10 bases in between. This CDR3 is CASSLQGIDTEAFF. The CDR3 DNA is TGTGCCAGCAGCTTACAGGGAATCGACACTGAAGCTTTCTTT.

CDR3 DNA sequence: TGTGCCTGGAGCGGTTCGGGGGGCGGGGAGCTGTTTTTT. It codes for CAWSGSGGGELFF. The gene calls are TRBV30 and TRBJ2-2; 7 bases agree with TRBD2. The junction had 5 bases not matched to a gene; V was cut back by 3 bases and J by 7 bases. The germline V gene encodes CDR1 GTSNPN and CDR2 SVGIG (reference sequence). The length of the CDR3 is 13 residues.

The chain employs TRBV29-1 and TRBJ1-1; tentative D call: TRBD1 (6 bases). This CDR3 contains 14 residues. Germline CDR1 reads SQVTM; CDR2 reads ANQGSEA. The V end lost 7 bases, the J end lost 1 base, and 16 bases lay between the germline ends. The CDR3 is CSARTTGRNTEAFF. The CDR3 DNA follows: TGCAGCGCTCGCACCACAGGGCGGAACACTGAAGCTTTCTTT.

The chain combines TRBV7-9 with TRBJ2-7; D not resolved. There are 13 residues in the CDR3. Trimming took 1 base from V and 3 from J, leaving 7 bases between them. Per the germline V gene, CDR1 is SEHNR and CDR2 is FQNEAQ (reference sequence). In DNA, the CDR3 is TGTGCCAGCAGCTTAGTTACCGACTACGAGCAGTACTTC. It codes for CASSLVTDYEQYF. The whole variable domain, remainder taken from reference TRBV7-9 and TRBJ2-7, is DTGVSQNPRHKITKRGQNVTFRCDPISEHNRLYWYRQTLGQGPEFLTYFQNEAQLEKSRLLSDRFSAERPKGSFSTLEIQRTEQGDSAMYLCASSLVTDYEQYFGPGTRLTVT.

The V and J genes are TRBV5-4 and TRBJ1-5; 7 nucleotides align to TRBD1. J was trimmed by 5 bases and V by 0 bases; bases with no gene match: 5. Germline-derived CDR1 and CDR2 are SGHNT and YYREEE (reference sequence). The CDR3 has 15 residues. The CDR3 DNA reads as TGTGCCAGCAGCTTGGGAGGGGGCCGGGATCAGCCCCAGCATTTT. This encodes CASSLGGGRDQPQHF.

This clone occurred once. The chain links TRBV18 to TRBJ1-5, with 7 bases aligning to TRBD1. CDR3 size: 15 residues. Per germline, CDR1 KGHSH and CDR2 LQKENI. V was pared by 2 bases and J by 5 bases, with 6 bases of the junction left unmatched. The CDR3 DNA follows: TGTGCCAGCTCACCAGCCAGGGGGTACGATCAGCCCCAGCATTTT. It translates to CASSPARGYDQPQHF.

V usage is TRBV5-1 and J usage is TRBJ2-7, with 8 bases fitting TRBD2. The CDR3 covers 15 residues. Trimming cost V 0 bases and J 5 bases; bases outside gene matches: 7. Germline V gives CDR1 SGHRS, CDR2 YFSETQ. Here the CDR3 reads CASSLEGGRTHEQYF. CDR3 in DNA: TGCGCCAGCAGCTTGGAGGGCGGGAGGACCCACGAGCAGTACTTC.

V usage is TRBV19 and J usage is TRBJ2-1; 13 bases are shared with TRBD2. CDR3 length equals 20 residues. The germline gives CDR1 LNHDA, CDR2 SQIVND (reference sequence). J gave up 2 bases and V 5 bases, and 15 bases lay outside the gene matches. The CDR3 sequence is CASSLPLLAGGPGPYNEQFF. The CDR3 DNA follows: TGTGCCAGTAGTCTCCCCCTACTAGCGGGAGGGCCCGGGCCCTACAATGAGCAGTTCTTC.